The rows below give T cell receptor beta chains drawn from one sample of a study of radiotherapy plus CTLA-4 blockade in lung cancer. Method: immunoSEQ multiplex PCR; TCRdb's copy keeps in-frame clones and lacks some. The top ten clones hold 7% to 7.5% of a sample with 55,000 to 80,000 clones, approximately 78% of them seen once. Material: peripheral blood, obtained from a patient treated with radiotherapy plus ipilimumab. The receptors derive from a human donor with non-small cell lung cancer who had a complete response to radiotherapy plus ipilimumab. Both conserved end residues are part of each CDR3. The order of the fields is J gene, D gene, V gene, clone size, CDR3 protein, CDR3 DNA. A D gene is named only where the DNA matches it firmly. Some rows mark clone size as missing; the rest say once, few, many or name a class of expanded clone.

TRBJ1-5	.	TRBV2	.	CASSGRLSNQPQHF	TGTGCCAGCAGTGGCAGGCTTAGCAATCAGCCCCAGCATTTT
TRBJ1-1	.	TRBV9	.	CASSVVVEAFF	TGTGCCAGCAGCGTAGTGGTAGAAGCTTTCTTT
TRBJ1-1	TRBD1	TRBV7-9	.	CASSVGQGVYTEAFF	TGTGCCAGCAGCGTGGGACAGGGAGTTTATACTGAAGCTTTCTTT
TRBJ1-6	TRBD1	TRBV19	.	CASSIRTGGSSSPLHF	TGTGCCAGTAGTATAAGGACAGGGGGCTCGAGTTCACCCCTCCACTTT
TRBJ2-5	TRBD1	TRBV7-9	.	CASSRTGTGETQYF	TGTGCCAGCAGCCGCACCGGGACAGGGGAGACCCAGTACTTC
TRBJ1-6	.	TRBV6-6	few	CASSSSSSYNSPLHF	TGTGCCAGCAGTTCCAGTAGCTCCTATAATTCACCCCTCCACTTT
TRBJ2-5	.	TRBV5-1	.	CASSLTSRMEETQYF	TGCGCCAGCAGCTTGACGAGCAGGATGGAAGAGACCCAGTACTTC
TRBJ2-3	.	TRBV6-5	.	CASSYRGRPSGDTQYF	TGTGCCAGCAGTTACCGAGGGAGGCCCTCCGGAGATACGCAGTATTTT
TRBJ1-6	.	TRBV6-1	.	CATISRTLNSPLHF	TGTGCCACCATATCCCGGACACTAAATTCACCCCTCCACTTT
TRBJ2-5	TRBD2	TRBV5-5	.	CASSLGAGTLETQYF	TGTGCCAGCAGCTTGGGAGCGGGGACCTTAGAGACCCAGTACTTC
TRBJ1-6	TRBD1	TRBV9	once	CASSVSGTGHSGPLHF	TGTGCCAGCAGCGTCTCCGGGACAGGACATTCAGGGCCCCTCCACTTT
TRBJ2-2	TRBD2	TRBV5-6	.	CASSLSKRGDTGELFF	TGTGCCAGCAGCCTCAGTAAGCGGGGGGACACCGGGGAGCTGTTTTTT
TRBJ1-4	TRBD1	TRBV9	few	CASSARTGLNEKLFF	TGTGCCAGCAGCGCGCGGACAGGGCTAAATGAAAAACTGTTTTTT
TRBJ1-4	.	TRBV19	.	CASSLDRATNEKLFF	TGTGCCAGTAGTCTCGACAGAGCAACTAATGAAAAACTGTTTTTT
TRBJ1-1	.	TRBV4-3	.	CASSQEEGYEAFF	TGCGCCAGCAGCCAAGAAGAAGGGTATGAAGCTTTCTTT
TRBJ2-5	.	TRBV9	.	CASSVEYGTGETQYF	TGTGCCAGCAGCGTAGAGTACGGAACTGGGGAGACCCAGTACTTC
TRBJ1-1	.	TRBV7-2	.	CASSPWGLSTLGEAFF	TGTGCCAGCAGCCCGTGGGGACTTTCGACGCTTGGTGAAGCTTTCTTT
TRBJ2-3	.	TRBV19	.	CASSQPASTDTQYF	TGTGCCAGCTCACAGCCCGCTAGCACAGATACGCAGTATTTT
TRBJ2-5	TRBD1	TRBV10-2	.	CASSEFIGTGGEETQYF	TGCGCCAGCAGTGAGTTTATCGGGACAGGGGGCGAAGAGACCCAGTACTTC
TRBJ2-3	TRBD2	TRBV27	.	CASSLAGVIYTQYF	TGTGCCAGCAGCCTAGCGGGGGTTATATATACGCAGTATTTT
TRBJ1-2	TRBD1	TRBV7-2	.	CASSHRTGYGYTF	TGTGCCAGCAGCCACCGGACAGGCTATGGCTACACCTTC
TRBJ2-2	.	TRBV14	.	CASSQESRAGELFF	TGTGCCAGCAGCCAAGAATCCAGGGCCGGGGAGCTGTTTTTT
TRBJ2-2	TRBD1	TRBV30	.	CAWSAGQGVFCYTGELFF	TGTGCCTGGAGTGCGGGACAGGGGGTTTTTTGTTACACCGGGGAGCTGTTTTTT
TRBJ1-4	.	TRBV25-1	once	CASSEFTELHEKLFF	TGTGCCAGCAGTGAATTCACAGAACTTCATGAAAAACTGTTTTTT
TRBJ2-5	TRBD2	TRBV7-7	.	CASSLRLAGGPGETQYF	TGTGCTAGCAGCTTAAGACTAGCGGGAGGGCCAGGGGAGACCCAGTACTTC
TRBJ1-5	.	TRBV5-6	.	CASSLGGDQPQHF	TGTGCCAGCAGCTTGGGGGGCGATCAGCCCCAGCATTTT
TRBJ2-2	TRBD2	TRBV27	few	CASSLAGTGELFF	TGTGCCAGCAGCCTAGCGGGAACCGGGGAGCTGTTTTTT
TRBJ2-3	.	TRBV5-8	.	CASSLEGQRGGTDTQYF	TGTGCCAGCAGCTTGGAAGGACAGCGAGGGGGCACAGATACGCAGTATTTT
TRBJ2-3	TRBD2	TRBV10-3	few	CATLAGGADTQYF	TGTGCCACCCTAGCGGGGGGCGCGGATACGCAGTATTTT
TRBJ2-2	.	TRBV7-9	medium-sized	CASSLGVRDTGELFF	TGTGCCAGCAGCTTAGGGGTTAGGGACACCGGGGAGCTGTTTTTT
TRBJ2-3	.	TRBV5-8	.	CASSPFSRDTQYF	TGTGCCAGCAGTCCTTTTTCGAGGGACACGCAGTATTTT
TRBJ2-3	.	TRBV15	.	CATSREYRLSTDTQYF	TGTGCCACCAGCAGAGAGTACAGACTAAGCACAGATACGCAGTATTTT
TRBJ1-1	.	TRBV11-2	.	CASSLLPGSLALGNTEAFF	TGTGCCAGCAGCCTTCTCCCGGGTTCCCTCGCATTGGGGAACACTGAAGCTTTCTTT
TRBJ1-1	TRBD1	TRBV19	.	CASSTSGQGRTEAFF	TGTGCCAGTAGTACCTCGGGACAGGGTCGCACTGAAGCTTTCTTT
TRBJ2-5	.	TRBV19	.	CASSTGTGVGETQYF	TGTGCCAGTAGCACAGGAACAGGAGTAGGAGAGACCCAGTACTTC
TRBJ2-1	.	TRBV5-1	.	CASSFDSSSYNEQFF	TGCGCCAGCAGCTTTGACAGTAGCTCCTACAATGAGCAGTTCTTC
TRBJ1-1	.	TRBV7-9	few	CASSFAGPNTEAFF	TGTGCCAGCAGCTTTGCAGGGCCTAACACTGAAGCTTTCTTT
TRBJ1-6	TRBD1	TRBV10-2	.	CASSDSQGVYNSPLHF	TGCGCCAGCAGTGATAGCCAGGGGGTTTATAATTCACCCCTCCACTTT
TRBJ2-3	TRBD2	TRBV9	.	CASSVAVGGPTDTQYF	TGTGCCAGCAGCGTAGCGGTGGGAGGGCCAACAGATACGCAGTATTTT
TRBJ1-1	.	TRBV28	.	CASHRTFEAFF	TGTGCCTCCCATCGGACTTTTGAAGCTTTCTTT
TRBJ1-4	.	TRBV7-2	.	CASSLGVVANEKLFF	TGTGCCAGCAGCTTAGGGGTGGTGGCTAATGAAAAACTGTTTTTT
TRBJ2-1	.	TRBV27	.	CASSRSGSVTSEQFF	TGTGCCAGCAGTCGTAGCGGCTCGGTCACGAGTGAGCAGTTCTTC
TRBJ2-1	TRBD1	TRBV7-9	few	CASSGTGNPLTYNEQFF	TGTGCCAGCAGCGGGACAGGGAATCCTCTAACCTACAATGAGCAGTTCTTC
TRBJ1-2	.	TRBV6-1	.	CASSLLGVHFYGYTF	TGTGCCAGCAGTCTGCTTGGGGTGCACTTCTATGGCTACACCTTC
TRBJ1-6	.	TRBV7-9	.	CASSPMSGTNSPLHF	TGTGCCAGCAGCCCAATGTCCGGGACCAATTCACCCCTCCACTTT
TRBJ2-2	TRBD1	TRBV29-1	.	CSVSRDRGAGELFF	TGCAGCGTTTCCCGGGACAGGGGAGCCGGGGAGCTGTTTTTT
TRBJ1-2	.	TRBV29-1	.	CSVVAGEFYGYTF	TGCAGCGTTGTGGCAGGGGAATTCTATGGCTACACCTTC